The present entry profiles one T cell receptor beta chain with its context. Its antigen is not identified. Time point described: pre-sensitization, week 0. Treatment denoted: therapeutic diphenylcyclopropenone sensitization with weekly scalp DPC. The sample is drawn from a study of human T cells and chemical hapten exposure. Whole-study context: The study patch tested 0.01% DPC on the upper back and read results at 6 days. General study points: The count of PT1 expanded TCRs correlated positively with patch test score.

TCRdb re-called the RACE reads through MiXCR, storing one row per CDR3 protein. The top ten clones hold less than 9% of a sample with approximately 370,000 distinct CDR3 sequences, approximately 5.8% of them seen once. After removal of 6 bases from V and 4 bases from J, the junction contained 4 bases not matched to a gene. The CDR3 consists of 13 residues. The receptor comes from a woman under 30 with alopecia areata. Some clones in this sample may be carry-over from other donors' samples. The sample consisted of whole blood, taken in connection with sensitization to the hapten diphenylcyclopropenone (DPC). The chain combines TRBV12-3 or TRBV12-4 with TRBJ2-3, with 7 nucleotides matching TRBD1. CDR3 bases: TGTGCCAGCAGATCCGACAGGGCAGATACGCAGTATTTT. It translates to CASRSDRADTQYF.